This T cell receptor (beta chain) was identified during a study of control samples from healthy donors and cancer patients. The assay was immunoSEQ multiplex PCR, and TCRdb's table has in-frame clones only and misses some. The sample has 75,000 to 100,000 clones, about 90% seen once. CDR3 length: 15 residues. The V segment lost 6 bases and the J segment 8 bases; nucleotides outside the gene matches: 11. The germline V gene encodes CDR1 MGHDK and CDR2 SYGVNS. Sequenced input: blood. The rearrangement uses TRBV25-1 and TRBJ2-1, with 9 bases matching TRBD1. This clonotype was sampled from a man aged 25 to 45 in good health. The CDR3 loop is CASRSGTGSVDEQFF. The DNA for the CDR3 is TGTGCCAGCAGGTCCGGGACAGGGTCAGTGGATGAGCAGTTCTTC.